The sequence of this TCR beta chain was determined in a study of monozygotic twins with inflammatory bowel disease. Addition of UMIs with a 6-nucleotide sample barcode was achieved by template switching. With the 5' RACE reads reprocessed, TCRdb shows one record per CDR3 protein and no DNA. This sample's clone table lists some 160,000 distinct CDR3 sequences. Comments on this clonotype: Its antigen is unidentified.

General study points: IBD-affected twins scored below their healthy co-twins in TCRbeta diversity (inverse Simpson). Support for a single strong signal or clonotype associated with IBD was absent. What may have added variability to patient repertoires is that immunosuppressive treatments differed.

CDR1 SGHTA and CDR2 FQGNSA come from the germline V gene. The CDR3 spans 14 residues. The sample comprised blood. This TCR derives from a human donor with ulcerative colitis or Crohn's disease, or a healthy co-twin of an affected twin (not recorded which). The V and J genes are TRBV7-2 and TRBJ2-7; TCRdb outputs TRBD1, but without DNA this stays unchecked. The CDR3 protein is CASSLAPRVYEQYF.